A single sample gave rise to the 21 T cell receptor beta chains below, sequenced in a study of blood T cell repertoires in COVID-19. This table comes from immunoSEQ multiplex PCR, and its TCRdb copy is limited to in-frame clones, with some not included. The repertoire holds more than 110,000 clones, 85% to 90% seen once, with less than 6.5% in the top ten. Input material: peripheral blood. These receptors all come from a human donor in a cohort sampled during active COVID-19.

Ten or more counts support this clone. This chain uses TRBV6-5 with TRBJ2-1; TRBD2 matches at 9 bases. Germline lookup yields CDR1 MNHEY and CDR2 SVGAGI. Trimming removed 6 bases from V and 9 bases from J; junction bases left unmatched: 12. The CDR3 loop spans 15 amino acids. The CDR3 coding sequence is TGTGCCAGCAGACCCTCCGGGACTAGCTTAGTTGAGCAGTTCTTC. The encoded protein is CASRPSGTSLVEQFF.

This chain connects TRBV6-6 to TRBJ2-1; TRBD2 aligns across 10 bases. The CDR3 loop spans 14 amino acids. Trimming at V came to 10 bases and at J to 2 bases, leaving 5 bases not matched to a gene. Germline V gives CDR1 MNHNY, CDR2 SVGAGI (reference sequence). CDR3 nucleotide sequence: TGTGCCACCGCCGGGACTAGCGCCTACAATGAGCAGTTCTTC. This translates into CATAGTSAYNEQFF.

The chain joins TRBV3-1 (or the pseudogene TRBV3-2) to TRBJ2-5; D might be TRBD2 (6 bases). This CDR3 is built from 13 residues. V lost 3 bases and J lost 5, with 10 bases in between. From germline, CDR1 is LGHDT and CDR2 YNNKEL (reference sequence). DNA for the CDR3: TGTGCCAGCAGCCACCGTGGGGGGGAGACCCAGTACTTC. Translation: CASSHRGGETQYF.

The chain is built from TRBV7-8 and TRBJ2-1; 7 nucleotides match TRBD2. Looked up from germline, CDR1 is SGHVS and CDR2 is FQNEAQ. The CDR3 runs to 16 residues. V was clipped by 4 bases and J by 4 bases; unmatched bases: 10. The CDR3, as DNA: TGTGCCAGCAGCTCTCTGGGGGGAGGGCAATACAATGAGCAGTTCTTC. Translated, it gives CASSSLGGGQYNEQFF.

V gene TRBV24-1 combines with J gene TRBJ2-1; 13 nucleotides agree with TRBD2. The V and J ends lost 4 bases and 4 bases, in that order; junction bases with no gene match: 3. CDR1 and CDR2 (germline): KGHDR, SFDVKD. The CDR3 is 16 residues long. DNA of the CDR3: TGTGCCACCAGTGACCGGACTAGCGGGAGTTACAATGAGCAGTTCTTC. Protein: CATSDRTSGSYNEQFF.

This clone was recorded a few times. V gene TRBV6-5 combines with J gene TRBJ2-1; D gene ambiguous. The germline V gene has CDR1 MNHEY and CDR2 SVGAGI. The CDR3 length is 13 residues. V was shortened by 5 bases and J by 0 bases, with 5 bases between the two germline ends. The CDR3 is CASSTASYNEQFF. As DNA, the CDR3 is TGTGCCAGCAGTACTGCCTCCTACAATGAGCAGTTCTTC.

V usage is TRBV23-1 and J usage is TRBJ2-2; D uncertain. TRBV23-1 is noted as an ORF with a role that remains uncertain. V lost 7 bases, J lost 7 bases, and 25 bases lay in between. CDR3 length: 17 amino acids. The CDR3 nucleotides are TGCGCCAGCAACCCCCCCCCGGAGCACGACGTTATCGGGGAGCTGTTTTTT. This encodes CASNPPPEHDVIGELFF.

The chain links TRBV3-1 (or the pseudogene TRBV3-2) to TRBJ2-3; 9 bases are a match to TRBD2. CDR3 length equals 18 residues. In germline, CDR1 is LGHDT, CDR2 YNNKEL (reference sequence). Trimming removed 1 base from V and 2 bases from J; junction bases left unmatched: 10. CDR3 nucleotide sequence: TGTGCCAGCAGCCAAGGGTGGTTGGCGGGGGGGGCCACAGATACGCAGTATTTT. It encodes CASSQGWLAGGATDTQYF.

The chain joins TRBV4-1 to TRBJ2-1, with D perhaps matching TRBD2 (7 bases). The length of the CDR3 is 15 residues. The germline V and J ends were trimmed by 1 base and 8 bases, with 15 bases remaining between them. Germline CDR1 MGHRA, CDR2 YSYEKL. This CDR3 is CASSQVGLGGDEQFF. CDR3 DNA sequence: TGCGCCAGCAGCCAAGTCGGACTAGGGGGGGATGAGCAGTTCTTC.

V usage is TRBV2 and J usage is TRBJ1-2; weak D call: TRBD1 (5 bases). Germline V gene sequence: CDR1 SNHLY, CDR2 FYNNEI. CDR3 size: 14 residues. V lost 6 bases and J lost 4, with 15 bases in between. The chain's CDR3 is CASRSMGGTYGYTF. CDR3 sequence (DNA): TGTGCCAGCAGGTCGATGGGGGGTACCTATGGCTACACCTTC.

J is TRBJ2-7 and V is TRBV6-6, with TRBD1 matching 8 bases. The CDR3 totals 15 residues. Germline V gene sequence: CDR1 MNHNY, CDR2 SVGAGI (reference sequence). J lost 3 bases, V lost 0 bases, and 4 bases had no gene match. CDR3 in amino acids: CASSYSAGGGYEQYF. The CDR3 bases are TGTGCCAGCAGTTACTCCGCAGGGGGCGGCTACGAGCAGTACTTC.

This chain joins TRBV5-4 and TRBJ2-7; 7 bases align to TRBD2. Germline trimming cut 2 bases from V and 1 base from J; bases unmatched to any gene: 3. Germline-derived CDR1 and CDR2 are SGHNT and YYREEE (reference sequence). The CDR3 has 14 amino acids. The CDR3 DNA follows: TGTGCCAGCAGCTTAAGCGGGGAGTCCTACGAGCAGTACTTC. Protein product: CASSLSGESYEQYF.

The chain employs TRBV7-8 and TRBJ1-4; no definite D call. Germline CDR1 SGHVS, CDR2 FQNEAQ. This CDR3 spans 13 amino acids. The V gene lost 4 bases and the J gene lost 7 bases, with 10 bases spanning the gap. Here the CDR3 DNA reads TGTGCCAGCAGCTACACCCGTGGTGAAAAACTGTTTTTT. This sequence encodes CASSYTRGEKLFF.

The chain links TRBV5-6 to TRBJ2-3; TRBD2 matches 10 bases. The germline CDR1 and CDR2 sequences are SGHDT and YYEEEE. V was clipped by 4 bases and J by 5 bases; unmatched bases: 13. The CDR3 sequence is 17 residues long. CDR3 DNA sequence: TGTGCCAGCAGCCGTGGGACTAGCGATCTGGCAGGAGATACGCAGTATTTT. Encoded protein: CASSRGTSDLAGDTQYF.

This rearrangement joins TRBV27 to TRBJ1-4; D might be TRBD1 (5 bases). The CDR3 has 12 residues. Per the germline V gene, CDR1 is MNHEY and CDR2 is SMNVEV (reference sequence). Trimming left V 5 bases short and J 6 bases short, with 7 bases between. The DNA for the CDR3 is TGTGCCAGCAGTGAAGGGGATGAAAAACTGTTTTTT. Its translation: CASSEGDEKLFF.

As regards this clone: Different DNA sequences within this sample yield the same CDR3. The chain employs TRBV12-3 or TRBV12-4 and TRBJ1-2; TRBD1 aligns across 9 bases. The CDR3 sequence is 13 residues long. With 7 bases clipped from V and 6 bases from J, the junction kept 6 bases outside the gene matches. The CDR3 nucleotides read TGTGCCAGCAACCAGGACAGGGGTAATGGCTACACCTTC. It codes for CASNQDRGNGYTF.

This chain joins TRBV7-2 and TRBJ1-5, with 7 bases lining up with TRBD1. The germline V gene has CDR1 SGHTA and CDR2 FQGNSA. The CDR3 contains 16 residues. V dropped 0 bases and J dropped 1; count of bases not matched to a gene: 3. The CDR3 loop reads CASSLAVRGSNQPQHF. CDR3 nucleotide sequence: TGTGCCAGCAGCTTAGCGGTCAGGGGGAGCAATCAGCCCCAGCATTTT.

A word on this clone: Other nucleotide sequences in the sample specify the same CDR3. The chain employs TRBV6-5 and TRBJ1-2; possible D gene TRBD1, 6 bases. The CDR3 totals 13 residues. Germline V gene sequence: CDR1 MNHEY, CDR2 SVGAGI. Trimming pared 0 bases from V and 5 bases from J, leaving 7 bases between. This CDR3 is CASSYSTGYGYTF. CDR3 DNA: TGTGCCAGCAGTTACTCGACAGGTTATGGCTACACCTTC.

The chain combines TRBV11-2 with TRBJ2-2; a weak D match, TRBD2 (6 bases). CDR3 size: 14 residues. Trimming left V 2 bases short and J 3 bases short, with 7 bases between. The germline V gene encodes CDR1 SGHAT and CDR2 FQNNGV. The CDR3: CASSLRGYTGELFF. CDR3 DNA sequence: TGTGCCAGCAGCTTACGGGGGTACACCGGGGAGCTGTTTTTT.

The chain employs TRBV28 and TRBJ2-7, with TRBD2 identical over 7 bases. This CDR3 is built from 15 residues. V dropped 1 base and J dropped 2; count of bases not matched to a gene: 5. Germline CDR1 reads MDHEN; CDR2 reads SYDVKM. The CDR3 reads CASSLSGRGTYEQYF. The DNA of the CDR3 is TGTGCCAGCAGTTTATCTGGGCGGGGGACCTACGAGCAGTACTTC. Full variable domain (remainder filled in from reference TRBV28 and TRBJ2-7): DVKVTQSSRYLVKRTGEKVFLECVQDMDHENMFWYRQDPGLGLRLIYFSYDVKMKEKGDIPEGYSVSREKKERFSLILESASTNQTSMYLCASSLSGRGTYEQYFGPGTRLTVT.

V usage is TRBV10-3 and J usage is TRBJ1-1, with D possibly being TRBD1 (5 bases). V lost 4 bases and J lost 8, with 20 bases in between. The CDR3 consists of 15 residues. Germline assignment: CDR1 ENHRY and CDR2 SYGVKD. CDR3 protein: CAISGAQGGPLEAFF. In DNA form, the CDR3 reads TGTGCCATCAGTGGGGCCCAGGGAGGCCCTTTGGAAGCTTTCTTT.